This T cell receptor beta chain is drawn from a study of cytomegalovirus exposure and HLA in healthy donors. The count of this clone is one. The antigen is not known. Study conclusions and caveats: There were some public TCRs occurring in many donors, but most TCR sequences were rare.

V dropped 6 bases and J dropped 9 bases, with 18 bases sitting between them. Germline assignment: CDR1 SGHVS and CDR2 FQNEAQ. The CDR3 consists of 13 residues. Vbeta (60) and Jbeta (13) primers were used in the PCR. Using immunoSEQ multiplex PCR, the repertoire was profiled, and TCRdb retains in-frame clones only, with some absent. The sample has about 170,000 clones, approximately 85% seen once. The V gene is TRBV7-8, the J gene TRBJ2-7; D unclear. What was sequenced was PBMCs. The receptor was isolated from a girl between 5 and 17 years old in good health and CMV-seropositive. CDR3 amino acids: CASSSNNSTGQYF. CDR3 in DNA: TGTGCCAGCAGTTCAAATAATTCTACGGGGCAGTACTTC.